This T cell receptor beta chain was retrieved from a study of T cells in localized non-small cell lung cancer. Notes on the study in general: Density of T cells in blood, when higher, went with longer overall survival. A median about 50 of the top 100 tumor clones appeared in adjacent lung.

There are a few counts of this clone. The antigen is undetermined. The ends lost 5 bases at V and 1 base at J; junction bases unmatched: 13. The CDR3 is 17 amino acids. Clones were read by immunoSEQ multiplex PCR, and TCRdb kept only the in-frame ones, dropping some. The repertoire includes about 2,800 clones, roughly 15% of them detected once, and approximately 13% sits in the top ten. Source: lung tumor tissue, taken before any cancer treatment. The TCR comes from a woman aged 40 to 75 with stage II lung adenocarcinoma. J is TRBJ2-5 and V is TRBV6-7; TRBD2 agrees at 7 bases. TRBV6-7 is flagged as an ORF with uncertain function. The CDR3, as DNA: TGTGCCAGCAGTCACCCAACAAGACTAGCCGGCCAAGAGACCCAGTACTTC. Amino acid sequence: CASSHPTRLAGQETQYF.